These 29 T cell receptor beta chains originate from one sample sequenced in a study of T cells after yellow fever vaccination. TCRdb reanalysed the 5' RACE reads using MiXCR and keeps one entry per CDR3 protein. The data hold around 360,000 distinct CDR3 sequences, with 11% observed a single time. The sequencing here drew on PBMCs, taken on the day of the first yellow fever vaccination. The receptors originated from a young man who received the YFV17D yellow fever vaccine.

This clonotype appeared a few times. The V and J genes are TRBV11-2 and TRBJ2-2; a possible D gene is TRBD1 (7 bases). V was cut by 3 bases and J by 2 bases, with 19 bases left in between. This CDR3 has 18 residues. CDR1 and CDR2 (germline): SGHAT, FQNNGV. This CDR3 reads CASSFQGGGHLNTGELFF. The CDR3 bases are TGTGCCAGCAGCTTCCAGGGGGGAGGACACCTCAACACCGGGGAGCTGTTTTTT.

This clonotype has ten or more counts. CDR3 region: CASSSRDRSYEQYV. CDR3 nucleotide sequence: TGTGCCAGCAGCTCCCGGGACAGGTCCTACGAGCAGTACGTC. This sequence joins TRBV5-6 and TRBJ2-7, with TRBD1 matching over 8 bases. The CDR3 runs to 14 residues. J was trimmed by 1 base and V by 3 bases; bases with no gene match: 3. In germline, CDR1 is SGHDT, CDR2 YYEEEE.

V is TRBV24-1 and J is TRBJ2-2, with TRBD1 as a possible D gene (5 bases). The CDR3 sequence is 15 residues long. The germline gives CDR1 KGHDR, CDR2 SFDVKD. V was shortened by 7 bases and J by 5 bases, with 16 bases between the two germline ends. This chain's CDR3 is CATSPREGKTGELFF. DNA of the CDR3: TGTGCCACCAGCCCCAGGGAAGGGAAGACCGGGGAGCTGTTTTTT.

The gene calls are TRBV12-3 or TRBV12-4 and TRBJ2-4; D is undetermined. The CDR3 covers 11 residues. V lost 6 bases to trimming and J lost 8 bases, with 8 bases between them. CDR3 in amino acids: CASSYLDIQYF. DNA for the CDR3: TGTGCCAGCAGCTATCTCGACATTCAGTACTTC.

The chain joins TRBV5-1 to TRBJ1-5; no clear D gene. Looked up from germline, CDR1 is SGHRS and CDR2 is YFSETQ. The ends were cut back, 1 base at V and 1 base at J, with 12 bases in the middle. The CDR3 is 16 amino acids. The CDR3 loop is CASSLLPGVSNQPQHF. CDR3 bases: TGCGCCAGCAGCTTGCTGCCTGGGGTGAGCAATCAGCCCCAGCATTTT. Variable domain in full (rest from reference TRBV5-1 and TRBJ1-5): KAGVTQTPRYLIKTRGQQVTLSCSPISGHRSVSWYQQTPGQGLQFLFEYFSETQRNKGNFPGRFSGRQFSNSRSEMNVSTLELGDSALYLCASSLLPGVSNQPQHFGDGTRLSIL.

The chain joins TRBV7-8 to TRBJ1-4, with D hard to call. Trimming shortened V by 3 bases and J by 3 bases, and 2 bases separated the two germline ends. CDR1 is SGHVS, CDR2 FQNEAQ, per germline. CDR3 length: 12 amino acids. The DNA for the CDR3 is TGTGCCAGCAGCTTTTCTAATGAAAAACTGTTTTTT. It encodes CASSFSNEKLFF.

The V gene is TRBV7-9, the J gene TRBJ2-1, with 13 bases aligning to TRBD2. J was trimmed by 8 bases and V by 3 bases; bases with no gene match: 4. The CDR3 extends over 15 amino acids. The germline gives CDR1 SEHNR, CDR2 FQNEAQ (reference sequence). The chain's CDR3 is CASSLTSGGRDEQFF. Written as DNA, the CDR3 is TGTGCCAGCAGCTTGACTAGCGGGGGGAGGGATGAGCAGTTCTTC.

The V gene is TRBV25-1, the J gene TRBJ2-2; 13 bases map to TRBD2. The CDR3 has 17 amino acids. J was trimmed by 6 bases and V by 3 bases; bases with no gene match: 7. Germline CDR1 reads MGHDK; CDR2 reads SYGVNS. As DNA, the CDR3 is TGTGCCAGCAGTGACCACGGACTAGCGGGGGTGTCCGGGGAGCTGTTTTTT. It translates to CASSDHGLAGVSGELFF. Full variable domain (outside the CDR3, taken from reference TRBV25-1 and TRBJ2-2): EADIYQTPRYLVIGTGKKITLECSQTMGHDKMYWYQQDPGMELHLIHYSYGVNSTEKGDLSSESTVSRIRTEHFPLTLESARPSHTSQYLCASSDHGLAGVSGELFFGEGSRLTVL.

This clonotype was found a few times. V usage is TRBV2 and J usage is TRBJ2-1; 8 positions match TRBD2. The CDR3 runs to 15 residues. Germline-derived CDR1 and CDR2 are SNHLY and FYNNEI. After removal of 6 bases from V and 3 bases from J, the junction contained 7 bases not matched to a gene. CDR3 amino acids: CASSQSGTSYNEQFF. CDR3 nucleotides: TGTGCCAGCAGCCAAAGTGGGACTAGCTACAATGAGCAGTTCTTC. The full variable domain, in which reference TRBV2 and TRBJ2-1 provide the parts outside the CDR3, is EPEVTQTPSHQVTQMGQEVILRCVPISNHLYFYWYRQILGQKVEFLVSFYNNEISEKSEIFDDQFSVERPDGSNFTLKIRSTKLEDSAMYFCASSQSGTSYNEQFFGPGTRLTVL.

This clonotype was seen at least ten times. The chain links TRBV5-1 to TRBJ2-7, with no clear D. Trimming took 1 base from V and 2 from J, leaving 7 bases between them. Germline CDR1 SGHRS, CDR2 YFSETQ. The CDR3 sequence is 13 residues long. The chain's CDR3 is CASSLRSAYEQYF. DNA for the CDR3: TGCGCCAGCAGCTTGAGGTCGGCCTACGAGCAGTACTTC.

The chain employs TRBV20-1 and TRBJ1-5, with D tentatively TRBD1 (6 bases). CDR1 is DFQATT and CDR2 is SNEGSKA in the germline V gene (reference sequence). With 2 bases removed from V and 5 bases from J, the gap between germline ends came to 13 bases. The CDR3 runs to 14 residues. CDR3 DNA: TGCAGTGCTAGATTTTTAGGGGGAGATCAGCCCCAGCATTTT. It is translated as CSARFLGGDQPQHF.

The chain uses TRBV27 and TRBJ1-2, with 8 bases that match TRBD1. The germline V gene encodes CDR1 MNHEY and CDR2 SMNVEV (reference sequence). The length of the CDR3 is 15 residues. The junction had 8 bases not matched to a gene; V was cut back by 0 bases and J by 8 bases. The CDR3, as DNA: TGTGCCAGCAGTTTATCCCCGGACAGGGCTGGGGGCTACACCTTC. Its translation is CASSLSPDRAGGYTF.

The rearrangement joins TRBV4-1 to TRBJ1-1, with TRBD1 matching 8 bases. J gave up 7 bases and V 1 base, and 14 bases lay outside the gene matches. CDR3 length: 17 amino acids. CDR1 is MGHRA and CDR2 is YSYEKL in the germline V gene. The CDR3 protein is CASSQVGQGAIIGEAFF. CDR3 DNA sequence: TGCGCCAGCAGCCAAGTTGGGCAGGGGGCGATAATAGGTGAAGCTTTCTTT.

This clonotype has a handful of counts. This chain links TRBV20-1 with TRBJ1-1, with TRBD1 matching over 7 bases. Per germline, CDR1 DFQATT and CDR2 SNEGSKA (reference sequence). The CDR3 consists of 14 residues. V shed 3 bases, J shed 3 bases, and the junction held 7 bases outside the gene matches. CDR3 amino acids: CSARKGAEDTEAFF. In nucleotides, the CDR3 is TGCAGTGCTAGGAAGGGGGCTGAGGACACTGAAGCTTTCTTT.

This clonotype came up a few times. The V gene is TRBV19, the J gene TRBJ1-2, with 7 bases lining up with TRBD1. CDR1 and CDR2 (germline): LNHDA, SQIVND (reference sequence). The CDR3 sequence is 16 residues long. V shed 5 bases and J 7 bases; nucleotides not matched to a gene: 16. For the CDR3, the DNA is TGTGCCAGTAGTGCCCCGACGACAGGGAGGTCTGGTGGCTACACCTTC. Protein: CASSAPTTGRSGGYTF.

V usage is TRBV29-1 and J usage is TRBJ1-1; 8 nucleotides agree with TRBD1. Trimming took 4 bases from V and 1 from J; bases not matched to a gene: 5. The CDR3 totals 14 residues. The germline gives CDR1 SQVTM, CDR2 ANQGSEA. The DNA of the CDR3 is TGCAGCGTTGTCCCGACAGGGGCGAACACTGAAGCTTTCTTT. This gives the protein CSVVPTGANTEAFF.

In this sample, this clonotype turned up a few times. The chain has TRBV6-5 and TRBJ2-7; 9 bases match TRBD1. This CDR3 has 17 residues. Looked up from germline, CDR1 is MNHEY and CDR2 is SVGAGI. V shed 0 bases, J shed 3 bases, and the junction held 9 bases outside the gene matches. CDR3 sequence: CASSYSFLGGQGYEQYF. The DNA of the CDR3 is TGTGCCAGCAGTTACTCGTTTTTAGGGGGACAGGGCTACGAGCAGTACTTC.

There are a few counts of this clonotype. The CDR3 bases are TGTGCCAGCAGTTTGGGCAGGGAGGATGAAAAACTGTTTTTT. This gives the protein CASSLGREDEKLFF. This sequence joins TRBV12-3 or TRBV12-4 and TRBJ1-4; TRBD1 is a possible D gene (5 bases). With 3 bases removed from V and 6 bases from J, the gap between germline ends came to 11 bases. CDR3 size: 14 residues.

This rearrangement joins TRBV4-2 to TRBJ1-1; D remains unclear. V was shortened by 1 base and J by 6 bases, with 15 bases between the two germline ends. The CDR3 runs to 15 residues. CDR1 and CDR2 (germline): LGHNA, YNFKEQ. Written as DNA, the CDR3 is TGTGCCAGCAGCCAAGTCGAGGGTTCGTATCCTGAAGCTTTCTTT. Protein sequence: CASSQVEGSYPEAFF.

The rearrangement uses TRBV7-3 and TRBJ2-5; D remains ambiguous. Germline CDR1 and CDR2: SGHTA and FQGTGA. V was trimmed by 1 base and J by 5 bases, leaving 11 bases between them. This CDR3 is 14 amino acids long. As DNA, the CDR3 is TGTGCCAGCAGCTTAAATAGGTTTTCGGAGACCCAGTACTTC. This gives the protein CASSLNRFSETQYF.

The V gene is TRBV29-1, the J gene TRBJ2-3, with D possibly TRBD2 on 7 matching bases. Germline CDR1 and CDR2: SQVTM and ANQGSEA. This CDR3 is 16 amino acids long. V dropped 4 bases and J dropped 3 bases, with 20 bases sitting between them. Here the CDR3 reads CSVGGGRGSGTDTQYF. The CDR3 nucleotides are TGCAGCGTTGGGGGGGGGCGAGGAAGTGGAACAGATACGCAGTATTTT.

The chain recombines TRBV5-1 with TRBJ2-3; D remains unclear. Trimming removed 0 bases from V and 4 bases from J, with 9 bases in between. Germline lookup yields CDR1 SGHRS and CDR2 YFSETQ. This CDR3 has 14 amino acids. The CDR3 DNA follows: TGCGCCAGCAGCTTGGCTTCCGGCCCAGATACGCAGTATTTT. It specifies CASSLASGPDTQYF.

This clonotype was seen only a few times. In DNA form, the CDR3 reads TGCGCCAGCAGCCAAACCGGTCGGGACTATCAGCCCCAGCATTTT. The encoded protein is CASSQTGRDYQPQHF. The chain combines TRBV4-1 with TRBJ1-5, with a weak D call TRBD1 (5 bases). Germline CDR1 MGHRA, CDR2 YSYEKL. The V end lost 2 bases, the J end lost 5 bases, and 13 bases lay between the germline ends. The CDR3 is 15 amino acids.

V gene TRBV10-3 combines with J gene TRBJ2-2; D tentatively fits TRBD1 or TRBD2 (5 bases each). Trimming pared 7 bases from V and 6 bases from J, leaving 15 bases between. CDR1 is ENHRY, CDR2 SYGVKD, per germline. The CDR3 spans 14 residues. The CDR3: CAIKEARAAGELFF. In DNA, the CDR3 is TGTGCCATCAAGGAGGCCAGGGCGGCCGGGGAGCTGTTTTTT.

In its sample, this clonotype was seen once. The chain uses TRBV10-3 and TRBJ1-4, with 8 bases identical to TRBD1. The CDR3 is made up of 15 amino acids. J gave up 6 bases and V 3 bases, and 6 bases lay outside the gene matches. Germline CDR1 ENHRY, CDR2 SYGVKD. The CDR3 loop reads CAISDSGGGDEKLFF. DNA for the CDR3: TGTGCCATCAGTGATTCAGGGGGCGGGGATGAAAAACTGTTTTTT.

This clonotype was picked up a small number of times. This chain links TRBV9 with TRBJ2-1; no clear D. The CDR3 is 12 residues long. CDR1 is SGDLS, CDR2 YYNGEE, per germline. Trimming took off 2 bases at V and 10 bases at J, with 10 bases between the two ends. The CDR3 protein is CASSVLGVEQFF. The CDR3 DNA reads TGTGCCAGCAGCGTGCTGGGCGTGGAGCAGTTCTTC.

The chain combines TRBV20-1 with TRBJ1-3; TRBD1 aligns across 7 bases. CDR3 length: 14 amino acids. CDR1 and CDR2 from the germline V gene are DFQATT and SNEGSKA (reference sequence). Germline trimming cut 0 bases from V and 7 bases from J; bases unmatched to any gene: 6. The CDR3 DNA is TGCAGTGCTAGAGATCTCGCCAGGGGGAACACCATATATTTT. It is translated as CSARDLARGNTIYF.

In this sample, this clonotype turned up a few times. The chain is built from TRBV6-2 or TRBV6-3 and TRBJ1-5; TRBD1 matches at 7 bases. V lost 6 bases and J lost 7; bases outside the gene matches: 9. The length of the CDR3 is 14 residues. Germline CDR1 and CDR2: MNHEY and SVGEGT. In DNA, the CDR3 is TGTGCCAGCAGCCCAGGGGGGGGGTGGCAGCCCCAGCATTTT. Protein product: CASSPGGGWQPQHF.

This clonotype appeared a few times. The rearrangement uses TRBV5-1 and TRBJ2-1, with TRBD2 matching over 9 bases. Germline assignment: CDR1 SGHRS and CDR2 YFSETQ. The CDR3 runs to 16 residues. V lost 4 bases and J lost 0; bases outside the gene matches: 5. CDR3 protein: CASSGSGGLSYNEQFF. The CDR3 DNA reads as TGCGCCAGCAGCGGAAGCGGGGGGCTCTCCTACAATGAGCAGTTCTTC.